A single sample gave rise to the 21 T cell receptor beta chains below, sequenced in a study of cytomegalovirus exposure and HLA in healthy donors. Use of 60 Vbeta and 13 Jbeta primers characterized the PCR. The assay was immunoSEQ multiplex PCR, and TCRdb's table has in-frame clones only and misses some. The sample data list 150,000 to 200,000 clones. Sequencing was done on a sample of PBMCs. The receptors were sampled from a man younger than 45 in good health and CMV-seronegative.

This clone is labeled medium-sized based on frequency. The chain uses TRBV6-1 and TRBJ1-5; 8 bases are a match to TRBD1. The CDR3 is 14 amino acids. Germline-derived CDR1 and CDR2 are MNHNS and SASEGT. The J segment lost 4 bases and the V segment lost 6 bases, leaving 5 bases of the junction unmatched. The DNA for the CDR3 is TGTGCCAGCAGGCAGGGACAGGAGAATCAGCCCCAGCATTTT. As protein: CASRQGQENQPQHF.

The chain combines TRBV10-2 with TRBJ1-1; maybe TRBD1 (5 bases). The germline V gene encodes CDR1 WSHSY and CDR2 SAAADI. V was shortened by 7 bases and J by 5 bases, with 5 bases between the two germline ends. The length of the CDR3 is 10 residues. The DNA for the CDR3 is TGCGCCAGCAAGGGGACTGAAGCTTTCTTT. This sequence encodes CASKGTEAFF.

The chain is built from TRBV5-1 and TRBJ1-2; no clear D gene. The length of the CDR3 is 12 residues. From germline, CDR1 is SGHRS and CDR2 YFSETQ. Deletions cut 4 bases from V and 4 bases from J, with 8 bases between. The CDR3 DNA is TGCGCCAGCAGCGAGGGAGGCTATGGCTACACCTTC. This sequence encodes CASSEGGYGYTF. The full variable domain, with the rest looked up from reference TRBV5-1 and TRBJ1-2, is KAGVTQTPRYLIKTRGQQVTLSCSPISGHRSVSWYQQTPGQGLQFLFEYFSETQRNKGNFPGRFSGRQFSNSRSEMNVSTLELGDSALYLCASSEGGYGYTFGSGTRLTVV.

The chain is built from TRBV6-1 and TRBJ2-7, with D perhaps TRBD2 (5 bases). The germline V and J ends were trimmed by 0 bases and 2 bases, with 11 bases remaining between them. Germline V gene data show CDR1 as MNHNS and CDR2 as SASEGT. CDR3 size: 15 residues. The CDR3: CASSEASSGPYEQYF. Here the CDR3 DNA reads TGTGCCAGCAGTGAAGCGTCGAGCGGCCCCTACGAGCAGTACTTC.

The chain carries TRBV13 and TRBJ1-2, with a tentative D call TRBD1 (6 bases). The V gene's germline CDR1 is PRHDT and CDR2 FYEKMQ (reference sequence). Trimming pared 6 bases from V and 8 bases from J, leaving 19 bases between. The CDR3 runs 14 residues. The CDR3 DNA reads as TGTGCCAGCAGTCGGGACATGGTTACTTTCGGCTACACCTTC. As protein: CASSRDMVTFGYTF. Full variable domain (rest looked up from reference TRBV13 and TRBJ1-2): AAGVIQSPRHLIKEKRETATLKCYPIPRHDTVYWYQQGPGQDPQFLISFYEKMQSDKGSIPDRFSAQQFSDYHSELNMSSLELGDSALYFCASSRDMVTFGYTFGSGTRLTVV.

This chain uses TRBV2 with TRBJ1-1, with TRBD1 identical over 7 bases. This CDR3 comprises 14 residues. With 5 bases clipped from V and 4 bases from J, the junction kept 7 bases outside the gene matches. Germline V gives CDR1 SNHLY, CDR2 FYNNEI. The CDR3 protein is CASSRQGKSTEAFF. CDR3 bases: TGTGCCAGCAGTCGACAGGGCAAGAGCACTGAAGCTTTCTTT.

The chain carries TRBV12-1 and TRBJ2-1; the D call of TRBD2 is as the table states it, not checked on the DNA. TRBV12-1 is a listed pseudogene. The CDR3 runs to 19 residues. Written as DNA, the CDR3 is TGTGCCAGCAGCTTTGCCGCACTAGCGGGAGCGGCCTCCTACAATGAGCAGTTCTTC. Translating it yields CASSFAALAGAASYNEQFF.

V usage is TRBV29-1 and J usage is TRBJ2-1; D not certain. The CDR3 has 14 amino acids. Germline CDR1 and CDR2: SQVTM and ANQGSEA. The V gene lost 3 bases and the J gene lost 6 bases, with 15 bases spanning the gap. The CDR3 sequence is CSVESQAWANEQFF. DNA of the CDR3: TGCAGCGTTGAGTCACAAGCTTGGGCCAATGAGCAGTTCTTC.

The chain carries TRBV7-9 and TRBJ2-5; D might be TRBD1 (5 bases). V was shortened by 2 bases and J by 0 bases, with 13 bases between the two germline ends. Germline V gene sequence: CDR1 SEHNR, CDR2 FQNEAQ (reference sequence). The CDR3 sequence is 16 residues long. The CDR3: CASSLIRGSNQETQYF. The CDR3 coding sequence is TGTGCCAGCAGCTTAATAAGGGGCAGTAACCAAGAGACCCAGTACTTC.

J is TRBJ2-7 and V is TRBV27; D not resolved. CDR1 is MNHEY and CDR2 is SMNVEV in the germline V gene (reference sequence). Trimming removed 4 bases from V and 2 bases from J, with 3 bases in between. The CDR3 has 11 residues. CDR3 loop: CASSSAYEQYF. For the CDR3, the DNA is TGTGCCAGCAGTTCCGCCTACGAGCAGTACTTC.

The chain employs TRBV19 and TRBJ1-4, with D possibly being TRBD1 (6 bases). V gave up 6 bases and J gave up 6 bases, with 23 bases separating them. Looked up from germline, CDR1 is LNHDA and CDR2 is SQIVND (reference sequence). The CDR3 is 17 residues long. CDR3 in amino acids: CASRTPPGGGRDEKLFF. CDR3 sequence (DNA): TGTGCCAGTAGGACACCCCCTGGCGGGGGCCGGGATGAAAAACTGTTTTTT.

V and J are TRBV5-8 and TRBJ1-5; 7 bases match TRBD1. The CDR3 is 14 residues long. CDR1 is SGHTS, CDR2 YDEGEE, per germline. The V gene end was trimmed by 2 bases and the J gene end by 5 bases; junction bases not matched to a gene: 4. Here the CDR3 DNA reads TGTGCCAGCAGCTTTAGGACAGGAGATCAGCCCCAGCATTTT. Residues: CASSFRTGDQPQHF. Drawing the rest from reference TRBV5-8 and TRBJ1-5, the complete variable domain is EAGVTQSPTHLIKTRGQQATLRCSPISGHTSVYWYQQALGLGLQFLLWYDEGEERNRGNFPPRFSGRQFPNYSSELNVNALELEDSALYLCASSFRTGDQPQHFGDGTRLSIL.

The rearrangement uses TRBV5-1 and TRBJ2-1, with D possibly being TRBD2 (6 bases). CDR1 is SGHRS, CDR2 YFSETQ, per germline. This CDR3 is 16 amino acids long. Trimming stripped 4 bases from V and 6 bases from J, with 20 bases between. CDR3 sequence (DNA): TGCGCCAGCAGCCTGACGCCGACTAGTTCCAGCAATGAGCAGTTCTTC. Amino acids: CASSLTPTSSSNEQFF. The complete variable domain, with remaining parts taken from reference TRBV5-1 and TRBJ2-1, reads KAGVTQTPRYLIKTRGQQVTLSCSPISGHRSVSWYQQTPGQGLQFLFEYFSETQRNKGNFPGRFSGRQFSNSRSEMNVSTLELGDSALYLCASSLTPTSSSNEQFFGPGTRLTVL.

CDR3 region: CASRGGDRKVDEQFF. In DNA, the CDR3 is TGTGCCAGCAGAGGGGGAGACAGGAAAGTCGATGAGCAGTTCTTC. The chain recombines TRBV6-1 with TRBJ2-1; a weak D match, TRBD1 (6 bases). The V gene's germline CDR1 is MNHNS and CDR2 SASEGT. Between the trimmed V and J ends, which lost 6 bases and 8 bases, there was a span of 20 bases. This CDR3 is built from 15 residues.

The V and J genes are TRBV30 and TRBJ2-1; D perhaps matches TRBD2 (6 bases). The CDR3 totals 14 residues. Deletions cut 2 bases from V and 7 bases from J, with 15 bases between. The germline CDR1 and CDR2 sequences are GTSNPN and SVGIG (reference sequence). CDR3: CAWSLGTAGNEQFF. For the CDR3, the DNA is TGTGCCTGGAGTTTGGGCACAGCGGGTAATGAGCAGTTCTTC.

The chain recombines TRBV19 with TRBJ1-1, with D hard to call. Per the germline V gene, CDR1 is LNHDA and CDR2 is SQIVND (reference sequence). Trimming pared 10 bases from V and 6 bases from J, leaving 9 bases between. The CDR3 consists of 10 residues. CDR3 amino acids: CAILPSEAFF. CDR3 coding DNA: TGTGCCATCCTCCCTTCTGAAGCTTTCTTT.

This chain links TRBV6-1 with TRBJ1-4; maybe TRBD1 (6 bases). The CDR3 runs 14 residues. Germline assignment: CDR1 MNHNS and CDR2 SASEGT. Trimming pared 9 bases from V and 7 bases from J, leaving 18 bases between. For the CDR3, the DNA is TGTGCCAGTTCTCCCGGACAGATTCGTGAAAAACTGTTTTTT. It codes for CASSPGQIREKLFF.

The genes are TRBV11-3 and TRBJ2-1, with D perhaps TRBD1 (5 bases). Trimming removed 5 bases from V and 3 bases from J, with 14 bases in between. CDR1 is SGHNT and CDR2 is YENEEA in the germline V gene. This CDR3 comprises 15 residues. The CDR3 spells CASSPETGLYNEQFF. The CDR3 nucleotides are TGTGCCAGCAGCCCAGAAACAGGTCTCTACAATGAGCAGTTCTTC.

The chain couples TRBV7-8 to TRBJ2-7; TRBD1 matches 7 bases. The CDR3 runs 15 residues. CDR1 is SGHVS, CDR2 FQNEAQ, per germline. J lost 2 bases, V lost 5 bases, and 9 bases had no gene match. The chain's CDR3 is CASSPGGDLTYEQYF. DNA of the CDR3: TGTGCCAGCAGCCCAGGGGGAGATTTGACCTACGAGCAGTACTTC.

CDR3: CASSQDRTVNQPQHF. The CDR3 DNA sequence: TGCGCCAGCAGCCAGGACAGGACAGTCAATCAGCCCCAGCATTTT. The chain has TRBV4-1 and TRBJ1-5, with 7 bases matching TRBD1. Germline-derived CDR1 and CDR2 are MGHRA and YSYEKL. J lost 3 bases, V lost 3 bases, and 5 bases had no gene match. The CDR3 has 15 residues.

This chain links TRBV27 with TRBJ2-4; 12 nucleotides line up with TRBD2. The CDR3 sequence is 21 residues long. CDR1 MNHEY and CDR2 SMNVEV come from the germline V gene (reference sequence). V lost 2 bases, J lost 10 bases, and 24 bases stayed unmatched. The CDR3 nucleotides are TGTGCCAGCAGTTTAAACGTCGTGGGTGGGCTAGCGGGAGGGAAGAGCTTAATTCAGTACTTC. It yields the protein CASSLNVVGGLAGGKSLIQYF.